This T cell receptor (beta chain) was documented in a study of blood T cell repertoires in COVID-19. Authors' processing steps: Amplified reference gene primers provided the basis for estimating nucleated cell counts. Sequencing used immunoSEQ multiplex PCR; TCRdb keeps in-frame clones, though not all of them. V, J and clone size were drawn from that table, and D and trimming were deduced from the DNA. The sample holds 50,000 to 75,000 clones, around 77% seen once. This CDR3 is 14 amino acids long. Germline CDR1 reads SGHRS; CDR2 reads YFSETQ. With 1 base removed from V and 2 bases from J, the gap between germline ends came to 10 bases.

The sequence derives from a man older than 75 with active or convalescent COVID-19. The genes are TRBV5-1 and TRBJ2-7; D might be TRBD1 (5 bases). The sequencing input was peripheral blood. In nucleotides, the CDR3 is TGCGCCAGCAGCTTGAGTGACAGTACCTACGAGCAGTACTTC. Translated, it gives CASSLSDSTYEQYF.